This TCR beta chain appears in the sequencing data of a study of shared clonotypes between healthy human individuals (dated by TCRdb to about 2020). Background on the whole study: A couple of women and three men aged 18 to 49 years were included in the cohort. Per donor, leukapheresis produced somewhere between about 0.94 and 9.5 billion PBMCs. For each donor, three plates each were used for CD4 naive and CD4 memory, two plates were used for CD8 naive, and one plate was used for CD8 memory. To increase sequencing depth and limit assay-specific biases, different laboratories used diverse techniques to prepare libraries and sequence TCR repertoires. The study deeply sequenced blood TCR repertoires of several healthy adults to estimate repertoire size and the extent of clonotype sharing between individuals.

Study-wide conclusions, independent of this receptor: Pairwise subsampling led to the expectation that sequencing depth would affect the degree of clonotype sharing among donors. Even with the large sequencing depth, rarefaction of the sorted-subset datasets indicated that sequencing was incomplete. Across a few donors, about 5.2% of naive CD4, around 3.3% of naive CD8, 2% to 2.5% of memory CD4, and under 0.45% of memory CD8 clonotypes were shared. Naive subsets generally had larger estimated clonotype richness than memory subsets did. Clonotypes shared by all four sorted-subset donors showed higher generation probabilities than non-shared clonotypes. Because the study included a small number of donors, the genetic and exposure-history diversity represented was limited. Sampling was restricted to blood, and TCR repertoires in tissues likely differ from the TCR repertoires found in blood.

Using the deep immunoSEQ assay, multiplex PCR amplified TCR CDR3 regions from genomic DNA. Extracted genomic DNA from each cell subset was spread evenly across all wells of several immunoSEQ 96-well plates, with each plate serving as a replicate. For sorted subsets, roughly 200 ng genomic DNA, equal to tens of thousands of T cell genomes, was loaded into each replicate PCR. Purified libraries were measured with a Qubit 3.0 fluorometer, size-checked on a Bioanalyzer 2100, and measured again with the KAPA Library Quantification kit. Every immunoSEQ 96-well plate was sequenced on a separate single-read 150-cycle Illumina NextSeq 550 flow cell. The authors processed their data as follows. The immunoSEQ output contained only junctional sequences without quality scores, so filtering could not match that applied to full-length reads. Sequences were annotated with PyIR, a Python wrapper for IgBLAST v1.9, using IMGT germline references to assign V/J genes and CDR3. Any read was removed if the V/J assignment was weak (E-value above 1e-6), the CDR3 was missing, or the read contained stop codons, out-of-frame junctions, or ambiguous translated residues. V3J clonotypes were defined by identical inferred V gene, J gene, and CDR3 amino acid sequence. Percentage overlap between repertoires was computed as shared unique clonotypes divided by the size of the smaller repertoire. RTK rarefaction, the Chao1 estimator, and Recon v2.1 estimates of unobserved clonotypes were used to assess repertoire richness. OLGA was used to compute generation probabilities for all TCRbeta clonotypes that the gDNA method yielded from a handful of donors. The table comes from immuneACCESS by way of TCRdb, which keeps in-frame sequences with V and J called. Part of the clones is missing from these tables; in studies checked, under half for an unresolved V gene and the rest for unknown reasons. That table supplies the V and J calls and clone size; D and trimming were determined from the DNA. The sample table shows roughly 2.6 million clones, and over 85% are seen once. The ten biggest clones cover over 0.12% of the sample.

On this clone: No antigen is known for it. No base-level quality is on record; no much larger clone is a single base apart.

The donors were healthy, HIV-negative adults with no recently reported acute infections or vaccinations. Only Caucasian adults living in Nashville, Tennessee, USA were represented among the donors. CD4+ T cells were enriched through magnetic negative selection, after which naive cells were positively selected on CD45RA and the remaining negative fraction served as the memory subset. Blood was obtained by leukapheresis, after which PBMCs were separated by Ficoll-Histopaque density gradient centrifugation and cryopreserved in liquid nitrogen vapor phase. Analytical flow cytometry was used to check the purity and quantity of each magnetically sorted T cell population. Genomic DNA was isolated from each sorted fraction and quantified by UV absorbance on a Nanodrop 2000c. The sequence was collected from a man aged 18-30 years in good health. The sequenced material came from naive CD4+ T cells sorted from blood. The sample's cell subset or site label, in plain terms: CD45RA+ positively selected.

The nucleotide sequence reads as follows: TGTGCCAGCAGCTTTGAGACTAGCGGGGCCTACGAGCAGTACTTC. Its protein is CASSFETSGAYEQYF. This receptor chain uses TRBV7-9 and TRBJ2-7; a stretch of 11 junction bases matches TRBD2. The germline V gene encodes CDR1 SEHNR and CDR2 FQNEAQ (reference sequence). V has 3 bases trimmed and J has 2 bases trimmed; junction bases matching no gene number 3. The CDR3, from cysteine to phenylalanine, totals 15 residues. Only the CDR3 region is kept as DNA, spanning 45 bases read in frame from base 1.